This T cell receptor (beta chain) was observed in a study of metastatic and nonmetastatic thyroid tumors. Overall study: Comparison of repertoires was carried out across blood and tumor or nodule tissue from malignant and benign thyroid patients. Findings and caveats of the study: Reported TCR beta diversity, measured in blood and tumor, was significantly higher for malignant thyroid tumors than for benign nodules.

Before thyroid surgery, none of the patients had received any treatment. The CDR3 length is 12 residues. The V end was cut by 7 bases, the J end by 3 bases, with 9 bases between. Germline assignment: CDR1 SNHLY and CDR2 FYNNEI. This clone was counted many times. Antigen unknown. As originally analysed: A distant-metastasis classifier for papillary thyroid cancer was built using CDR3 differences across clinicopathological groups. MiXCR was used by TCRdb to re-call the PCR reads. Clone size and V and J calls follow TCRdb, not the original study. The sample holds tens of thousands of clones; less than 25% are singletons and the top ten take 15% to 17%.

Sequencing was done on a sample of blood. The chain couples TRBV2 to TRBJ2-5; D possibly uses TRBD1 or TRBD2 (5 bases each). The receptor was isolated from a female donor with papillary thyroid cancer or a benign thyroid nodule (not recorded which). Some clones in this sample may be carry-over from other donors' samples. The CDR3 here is CASTRGEETQYF. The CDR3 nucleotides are TGTGCCAGCACTCGAGGGGAAGAGACCCAGTACTTC.